Listed below are T cell receptor beta chains from one sample, sequenced in a study of cytomegalovirus exposure and HLA in healthy donors. The table came from immunoSEQ multiplex PCR; TCRdb's copy has only in-frame clones and leaves some out. This table has 150,000 or so clones, 76% appearing once. Sequences were obtained from PBMCs. The source is a female donor in good health and CMV-seronegative. CDR3s include the opening cysteine and the closing phenylalanine or tryptophan. Fields, in order: D gene, clone size, V gene, J gene, CDR3 protein, CDR3 DNA. The D gene is left open where the match is weak. For some rows the clone size is stated as once, few or many, or as a class when expanded; others skip it.

d_call: .
clone_size: .
v_call: TRBV27
j_call: TRBJ2-6
cdr3_aa: CASSFQPPGVGANGLTF
cdr3_nt: TGTGCCAGCAGTTTCCAACCCCCGGGGGTTGGGGCCAACGGCCTGACTTTC

d_call: .
clone_size: .
v_call: TRBV9
j_call: TRBJ2-7
cdr3_aa: CASSVEPGSYEQYF
cdr3_nt: TGTGCCAGCAGCGTAGAACCGGGCTCCTACGAGCAGTACTTC

d_call: .
clone_size: .
v_call: TRBV19
j_call: TRBJ2-5
cdr3_aa: CASSPGQETQYF
cdr3_nt: TGTGCCAGTAGTCCAGGACAAGAGACCCAGTACTTC

d_call: .
clone_size: .
v_call: TRBV28
j_call: TRBJ1-1
cdr3_aa: CASSFPRGDMNTEAFF
cdr3_nt: TGTGCCAGCAGTTTTCCTAGGGGCGATATGAACACTGAAGCTTTCTTT

d_call: .
clone_size: .
v_call: TRBV12-5
j_call: TRBJ2-4
cdr3_aa: CASGLIRQPLNIQYF
cdr3_nt: TGTGCTAGTGGTTTGATCAGGCAACCCTTAAACATTCAGTACTTC

d_call: .
clone_size: .
v_call: TRBV7-2
j_call: TRBJ1-3
cdr3_aa: CASSDGNNGNTIYF
cdr3_nt: TGTGCCAGCAGCGATGGTAACAATGGAAACACCATATATTTT

d_call: TRBD1
clone_size: .
v_call: TRBV6-5
j_call: TRBJ2-7
cdr3_aa: CASSPGGWGSYEQYF
cdr3_nt: TGTGCCAGCAGTCCAGGGGGCTGGGGCTCCTACGAGCAGTACTTC

d_call: TRBD1
clone_size: .
v_call: TRBV4-3
j_call: TRBJ1-4
cdr3_aa: CASSQGVGTDRLMKGLFF
cdr3_nt: TGCGCCAGCAGCCAAGGGGTAGGGACAGATCGATTAATGAAAGGACTGTTTTTT

d_call: TRBD2
clone_size: .
v_call: TRBV7-3
j_call: TRBJ2-7
cdr3_aa: CASSLSRGSRYEQYF
cdr3_nt: TGTGCCAGCAGCTTAAGTCGCGGGAGCAGGTACGAGCAGTACTTC

d_call: TRBD1
clone_size: .
v_call: TRBV28
j_call: TRBJ1-1
cdr3_aa: CASTTGMNTEAFF
cdr3_nt: TGTGCCAGCACGACAGGGATGAACACTGAAGCTTTCTTT

d_call: .
clone_size: .
v_call: TRBV7-9
j_call: TRBJ2-3
cdr3_aa: CASSLEASTDTQYF
cdr3_nt: TGTGCCAGCAGCCTAGAAGCTAGCACAGATACGCAGTATTTT

d_call: TRBD1
clone_size: .
v_call: TRBV5-4
j_call: TRBJ2-5
cdr3_aa: CASSFKGAGETQYF
cdr3_nt: TGTGCCAGCAGCTTCAAGGGGGCAGGCGAGACCCAGTACTTC

d_call: TRBD2
clone_size: .
v_call: TRBV6-7
j_call: TRBJ2-7
cdr3_aa: CASRDGTSGKWEQYF
cdr3_nt: TGTGCCAGCAGGGACGGGACTAGCGGAAAATGGGAGCAGTACTTC

d_call: TRBD1
clone_size: .
v_call: TRBV11-1
j_call: TRBJ2-3
cdr3_aa: CASSSGTDYTDTQYF
cdr3_nt: TGTGCCAGCAGCTCGGGGACAGACTACACAGATACGCAGTATTTT

d_call: .
clone_size: .
v_call: TRBV11-2
j_call: TRBJ2-7
cdr3_aa: CASSLDQGLIYEQYF
cdr3_nt: TGTGCCAGCAGCTTAGATCAGGGGCTAATTTACGAGCAGTACTTC

d_call: .
clone_size: .
v_call: TRBV29-1
j_call: TRBJ1-1
cdr3_aa: CSVVSFPLNTEAFF
cdr3_nt: TGCAGCGTTGTATCGTTTCCCTTGAACACTGAAGCTTTCTTT

d_call: .
clone_size: .
v_call: TRBV28
j_call: TRBJ1-5
cdr3_aa: CASSLTFGQTSQPQHF
cdr3_nt: TGTGCCAGCAGTTTAACGTTCGGACAGACTTCTCAGCCCCAGCATTTT

d_call: TRBD1
clone_size: once
v_call: TRBV7-2
j_call: TRBJ1-6
cdr3_aa: CASSHIGQGPYNSPLHF
cdr3_nt: TGTGCCAGCAGCCACATCGGACAGGGTCCCTATAATTCACCCCTCCACTTT

d_call: .
clone_size: once
v_call: TRBV6-1
j_call: TRBJ1-3
cdr3_aa: CASSEGGARGNTIYF
cdr3_nt: TGTGCCAGCAGTGAGGGTGGGGCAAGAGGAAACACCATATATTTT

d_call: .
clone_size: .
v_call: TRBV7-2
j_call: TRBJ1-1
cdr3_aa: CASIQITEAFF
cdr3_nt: TGTGCCAGCATCCAGATAACTGAAGCTTTCTTT

d_call: TRBD1
clone_size: .
v_call: TRBV6-7
j_call: TRBJ1-6
cdr3_aa: CASSYCAGDRSSPLHF
cdr3_nt: TGTGCCAGCAGTTACTGTGCAGGGGACAGATCGTCACCCCTCCACTTT

d_call: TRBD2
clone_size: .
v_call: TRBV11-3
j_call: TRBJ2-7
cdr3_aa: CASSFGSGGGVEQYF
cdr3_nt: TGTGCCAGCAGCTTCGGTTCTGGGGGAGGGGTCGAGCAGTACTTC

d_call: .
clone_size: .
v_call: TRBV5-1
j_call: TRBJ2-3
cdr3_aa: CASSLYAGLNTDTQYF
cdr3_nt: TGCGCCAGCAGCTTATATGCGGGACTTAACACAGATACGCAGTATTTT

d_call: .
clone_size: once
v_call: TRBV19
j_call: TRBJ1-2
cdr3_aa: CASSSDFYGYTF
cdr3_nt: TGTGCCAGTAGTTCGGACTTCTATGGCTACACCTTC

d_call: TRBD1
clone_size: .
v_call: TRBV6-5
j_call: TRBJ2-7
cdr3_aa: CASSRQGYEQYF
cdr3_nt: TGTGCCAGCAGCCGACAGGGTTACGAGCAGTACTTC

d_call: TRBD1
clone_size: .
v_call: TRBV30
j_call: TRBJ1-2
cdr3_aa: CAWSLPGQATSGYTF
cdr3_nt: TGTGCCTGGAGTTTGCCGGGACAGGCTACGTCTGGCTACACCTTC

d_call: .
clone_size: .
v_call: TRBV15
j_call: TRBJ1-2
cdr3_aa: CATSIRDVYTF
cdr3_nt: TGTGCCACCAGCATACGGGATGTCTACACCTTC

d_call: TRBD1
clone_size: .
v_call: TRBV28
j_call: TRBJ2-1
cdr3_aa: CASQRDRGWNEQFF
cdr3_nt: TGTGCCAGCCAGCGGGACAGGGGGTGGAATGAGCAGTTCTTC

d_call: .
clone_size: .
v_call: TRBV4-1
j_call: TRBJ1-1
cdr3_aa: CASRTTGSTFF
cdr3_nt: TGCGCCAGCAGAACCACAGGGAGTACTTTCTTT

d_call: TRBD2
clone_size: .
v_call: TRBV4-3
j_call: TRBJ2-1
cdr3_aa: CASSSPGLAGGSSYNEQFF
cdr3_nt: TGCGCCAGCAGCTCCCCGGGACTAGCGGGAGGAAGCTCCTACAATGAGCAGTTCTTC

d_call: .
clone_size: .
v_call: TRBV7-9
j_call: TRBJ2-7
cdr3_aa: CASSFWGPNEQYF
cdr3_nt: TGTGCCAGCAGCTTCTGGGGGCCGAACGAGCAGTACTTC

d_call: TRBD2
clone_size: .
v_call: TRBV2
j_call: TRBJ2-1
cdr3_aa: CASSRSGTRDNEQFF
cdr3_nt: TGTGCCAGCAGTAGGTCGGGGACTAGAGACAATGAGCAGTTCTTC

d_call: .
clone_size: .
v_call: TRBV6-5
j_call: TRBJ2-7
cdr3_aa: CASSYVGSHEQYF
cdr3_nt: TGTGCCAGCAGTTACGTGGGTAGCCACGAGCAGTACTTC

d_call: TRBD1
clone_size: .
v_call: TRBV7-2
j_call: TRBJ2-7
cdr3_aa: CASSFGQGAFYEQYF
cdr3_nt: TGTGCCAGCAGCTTCGGACAGGGGGCTTTCTACGAGCAGTACTTC

d_call: TRBD2
clone_size: once
v_call: TRBV11-1
j_call: TRBJ2-3
cdr3_aa: CASTLLGLAGSTDTQYF
cdr3_nt: TGTGCCAGCACCCTCCTCGGGCTAGCGGGGAGTACAGATACGCAGTATTTT

d_call: TRBD1
clone_size: .
v_call: TRBV4-1
j_call: TRBJ1-3
cdr3_aa: CASSPDRGPGNTIYF
cdr3_nt: TGCGCCAGCAGCCCCGACAGGGGGCCGGGAAACACCATATATTTT

d_call: .
clone_size: few
v_call: TRBV9
j_call: TRBJ2-5
cdr3_aa: CASSAFDRTDPYF
cdr3_nt: TGTGCCAGCAGCGCTTTTGATAGGACAGACCCGTACTTC

d_call: TRBD1
clone_size: .
v_call: TRBV28
j_call: TRBJ1-2
cdr3_aa: CASSSGQGEYGYTF
cdr3_nt: TGTGCCAGCAGTTCTGGACAGGGGGAATATGGCTACACCTTC

d_call: TRBD1
clone_size: .
v_call: TRBV28
j_call: TRBJ2-7
cdr3_aa: CASSFRGREQYF
cdr3_nt: TGTGCCAGCAGTTTCAGGGGGCGCGAGCAGTACTTC

d_call: .
clone_size: .
v_call: TRBV29-1
j_call: TRBJ2-5
cdr3_aa: CSVGGGGTQETQYF
cdr3_nt: TGCAGCGTGGGGGGTGGGGGGACGCAAGAGACCCAGTACTTC

d_call: TRBD2
clone_size: few
v_call: TRBV4-3
j_call: TRBJ2-3
cdr3_aa: CASSQGGGARTDTQYF
cdr3_nt: TGCGCCAGCAGCCAAGGCGGGGGGGCCCGCACAGATACGCAGTATTTT

d_call: .
clone_size: once
v_call: TRBV5-1
j_call: TRBJ2-1
cdr3_aa: CASSSGTPKVNEQFF
cdr3_nt: TGCGCCAGCAGCTCTGGGACACCGAAGGTCAATGAGCAGTTCTTC

d_call: .
clone_size: once
v_call: TRBV7-2
j_call: TRBJ1-5
cdr3_aa: CASSLTGNSNQPQHF
cdr3_nt: TGTGCCAGCAGCTTAACAGGCAATAGCAATCAGCCCCAGCATTTT

d_call: .
clone_size: .
v_call: TRBV4-2
j_call: TRBJ1-3
cdr3_aa: CASSQGAGRKGIGNTIYF
cdr3_nt: TGTGCCAGCAGCCAAGGGGCGGGGCGAAAGGGGATCGGAAACACCATATATTTT